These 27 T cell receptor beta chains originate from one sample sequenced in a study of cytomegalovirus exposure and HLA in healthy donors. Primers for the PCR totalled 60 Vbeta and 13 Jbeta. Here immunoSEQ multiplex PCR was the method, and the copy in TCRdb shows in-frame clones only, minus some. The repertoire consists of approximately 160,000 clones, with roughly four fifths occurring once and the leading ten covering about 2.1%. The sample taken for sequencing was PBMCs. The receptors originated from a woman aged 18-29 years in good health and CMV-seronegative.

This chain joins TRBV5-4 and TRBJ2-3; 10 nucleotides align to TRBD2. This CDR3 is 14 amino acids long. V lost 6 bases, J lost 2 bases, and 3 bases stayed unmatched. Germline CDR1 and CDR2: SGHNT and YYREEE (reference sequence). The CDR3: CASKTSGDTDTQYF. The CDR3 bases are TGTGCCAGCAAAACTAGCGGGGACACAGATACGCAGTATTTT.

The CDR3 DNA reads TGCGCCAGCAGCCCTACCACAGGGATCCCCTACAATGAGCAGTTCTTC. Its protein is CASSPTTGIPYNEQFF. The chain uses TRBV5-1 and TRBJ2-1; possible D gene TRBD1, 6 bases. V was cut by 4 bases and J by 2 bases, with 16 bases left in between. The CDR3 has 16 residues. Germline V CDR1 and CDR2: SGHRS, YFSETQ.

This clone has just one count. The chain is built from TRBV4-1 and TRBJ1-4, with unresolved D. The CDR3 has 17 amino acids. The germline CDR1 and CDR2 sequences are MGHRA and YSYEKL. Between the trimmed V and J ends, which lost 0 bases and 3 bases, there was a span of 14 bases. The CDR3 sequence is CASSQEPQSSSNEKLFF. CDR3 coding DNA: TGCGCCAGCAGCCAAGAACCGCAATCGAGCTCTAATGAAAAACTGTTTTTT.

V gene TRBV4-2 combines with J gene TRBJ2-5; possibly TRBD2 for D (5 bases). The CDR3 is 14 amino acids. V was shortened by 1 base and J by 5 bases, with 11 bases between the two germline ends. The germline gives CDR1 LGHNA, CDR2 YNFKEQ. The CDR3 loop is CASSQAGKSETQYF. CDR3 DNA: TGTGCCAGCAGCCAAGCGGGGAAAAGCGAGACCCAGTACTTC.

CDR3 sequence reads: CASSLTHTTRIYEQYF. The CDR3 DNA reads TGTGCCAGCAGCTTAACACACACGACGAGGATCTACGAGCAGTACTTC. The chain employs TRBV7-3 and TRBJ2-7, with D unclear. CDR1 and CDR2 from the germline V gene are SGHTA and FQGTGA. V shed 0 bases and J shed 3 bases, with 15 bases lying between them. CDR3 length: 16 residues.

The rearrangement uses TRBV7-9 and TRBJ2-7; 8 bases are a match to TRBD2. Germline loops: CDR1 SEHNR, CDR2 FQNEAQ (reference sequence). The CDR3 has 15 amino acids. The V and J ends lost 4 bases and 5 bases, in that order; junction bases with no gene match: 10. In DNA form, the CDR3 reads TGTGCCAGCAGCTCGACGGGAGGGCCTAGCCACGAGCAGTACTTC. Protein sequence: CASSSTGGPSHEQYF.

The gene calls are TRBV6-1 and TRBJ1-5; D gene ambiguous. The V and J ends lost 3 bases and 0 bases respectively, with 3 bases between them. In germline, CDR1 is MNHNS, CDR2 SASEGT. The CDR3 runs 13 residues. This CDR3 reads CASSDYSNQPQHF. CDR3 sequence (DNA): TGTGCCAGCAGTGATTATAGCAATCAGCCCCAGCATTTT.

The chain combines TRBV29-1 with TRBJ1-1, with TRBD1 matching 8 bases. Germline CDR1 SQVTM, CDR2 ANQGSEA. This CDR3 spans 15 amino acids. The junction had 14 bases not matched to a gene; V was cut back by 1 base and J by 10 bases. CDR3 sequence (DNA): TGCAGCGTTGAAGGTGGAGGACAGGGAATATTTTCAGCTTTCTTT. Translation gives CSVEGGGQGIFSAFF.

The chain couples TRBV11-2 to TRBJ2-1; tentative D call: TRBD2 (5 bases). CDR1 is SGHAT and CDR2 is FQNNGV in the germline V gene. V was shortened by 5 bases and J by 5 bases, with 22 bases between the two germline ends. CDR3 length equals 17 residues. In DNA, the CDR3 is TGTGCCAGCAGCCCACCGCGGGCCACCCCAAAAGACAATGAGCAGTTCTTC. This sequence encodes CASSPPRATPKDNEQFF.

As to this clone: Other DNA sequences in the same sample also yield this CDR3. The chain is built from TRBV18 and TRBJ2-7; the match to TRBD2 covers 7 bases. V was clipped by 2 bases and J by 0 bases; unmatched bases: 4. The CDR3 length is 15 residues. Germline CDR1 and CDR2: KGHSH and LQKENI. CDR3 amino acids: CASSPRRESSYEQYF. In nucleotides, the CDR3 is TGTGCCAGCTCACCAAGGCGGGAGAGCTCCTACGAGCAGTACTTC. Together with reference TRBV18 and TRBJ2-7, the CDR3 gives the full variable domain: NAGVMQNPRHLVRRRGQEARLRCSPMKGHSHVYWYRQLPEEGLKFMVYLQKENIIDESGMPKERFSAEFPKEGPSILRIQQVVRGDSAAYFCASSPRRESSYEQYFGPGTRLTVT.

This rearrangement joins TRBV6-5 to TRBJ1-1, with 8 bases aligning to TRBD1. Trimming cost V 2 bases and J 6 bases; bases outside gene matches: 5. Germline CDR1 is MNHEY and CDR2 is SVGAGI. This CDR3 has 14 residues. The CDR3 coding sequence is TGTGCCAGCAGTTACGTCAGGGGGCTACCTGAAGCTTTCTTT. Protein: CASSYVRGLPEAFF.

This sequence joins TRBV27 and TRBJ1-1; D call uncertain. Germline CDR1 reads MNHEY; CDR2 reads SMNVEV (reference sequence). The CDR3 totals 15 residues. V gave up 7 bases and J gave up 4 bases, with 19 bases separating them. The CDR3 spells CASTPGGGGLTEAFF. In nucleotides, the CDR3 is TGTGCCAGCACCCCGGGTGGAGGTGGCCTCACTGAAGCTTTCTTT.

The CDR3 loop is CASSLGQGNQETQYF. In DNA form, the CDR3 reads TGTGCCAGCAGTTTGGGACAGGGGAACCAAGAGACCCAGTACTTC. This chain joins TRBV27 and TRBJ2-5; 10 nucleotides line up with TRBD1. The germline gives CDR1 MNHEY, CDR2 SMNVEV (reference sequence). V was pared by 3 bases and J by 0 bases, with 1 base of the junction left unmatched. The CDR3 consists of 15 residues.

CDR3 region: CASSLAPGWEQYF. The CDR3 DNA reads TGCGCCAGCAGCTTGGCCCCAGGGTGGGAGCAGTACTTC. This chain joins TRBV5-1 and TRBJ2-7, with TRBD1 as a possible D gene (5 bases). Per the germline V gene, CDR1 is SGHRS and CDR2 is YFSETQ. Trimming cost V 0 bases and J 7 bases, with 11 bases left between them. This CDR3 spans 13 amino acids. The full variable domain, with the rest looked up from reference TRBV5-1 and TRBJ2-7, is KAGVTQTPRYLIKTRGQQVTLSCSPISGHRSVSWYQQTPGQGLQFLFEYFSETQRNKGNFPGRFSGRQFSNSRSEMNVSTLELGDSALYLCASSLAPGWEQYFGPGTRLTVT.

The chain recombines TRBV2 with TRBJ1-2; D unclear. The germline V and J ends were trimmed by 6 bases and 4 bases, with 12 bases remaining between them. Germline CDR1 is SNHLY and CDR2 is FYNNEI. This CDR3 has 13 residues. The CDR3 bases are TGTGCCAGCAGCGAGTCGGTCGGCTATGGCTACACCTTC. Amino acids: CASSESVGYGYTF.

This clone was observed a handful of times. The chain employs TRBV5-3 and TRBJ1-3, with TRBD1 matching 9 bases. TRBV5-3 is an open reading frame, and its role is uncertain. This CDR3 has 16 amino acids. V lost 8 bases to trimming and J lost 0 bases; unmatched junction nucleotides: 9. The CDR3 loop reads CASNRQGEDSGNTIYF. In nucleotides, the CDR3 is TGTGCCAGCAACCGACAGGGGGAAGACTCTGGAAACACCATATATTTT.

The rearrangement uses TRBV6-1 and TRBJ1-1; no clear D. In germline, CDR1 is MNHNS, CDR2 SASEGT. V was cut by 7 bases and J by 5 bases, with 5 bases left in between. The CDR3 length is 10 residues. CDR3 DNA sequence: TGTGCCAGCACTAGTACTGAAGCTTTCTTT. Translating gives CASTSTEAFF.

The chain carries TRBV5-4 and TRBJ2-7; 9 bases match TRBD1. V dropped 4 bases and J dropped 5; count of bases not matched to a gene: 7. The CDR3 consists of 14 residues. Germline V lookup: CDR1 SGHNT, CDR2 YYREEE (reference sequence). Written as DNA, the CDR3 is TGTGCCAGCAGCGAGGGACAGGGTTACAACGAGCAGTACTTC. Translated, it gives CASSEGQGYNEQYF.

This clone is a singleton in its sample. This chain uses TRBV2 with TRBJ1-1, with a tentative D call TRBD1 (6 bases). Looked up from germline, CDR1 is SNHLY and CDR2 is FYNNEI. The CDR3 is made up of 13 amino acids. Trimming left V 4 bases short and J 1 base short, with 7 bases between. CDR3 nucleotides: TGTGCCAGCAGTGTGGGGGCGAACACTGAAGCTTTCTTT. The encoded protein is CASSVGANTEAFF. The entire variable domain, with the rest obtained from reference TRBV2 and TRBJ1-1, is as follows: EPEVTQTPSHQVTQMGQEVILRCVPISNHLYFYWYRQILGQKVEFLVSFYNNEISEKSEIFDDQFSVERPDGSNFTLKIRSTKLEDSAMYFCASSVGANTEAFFGQGTRLTVV.

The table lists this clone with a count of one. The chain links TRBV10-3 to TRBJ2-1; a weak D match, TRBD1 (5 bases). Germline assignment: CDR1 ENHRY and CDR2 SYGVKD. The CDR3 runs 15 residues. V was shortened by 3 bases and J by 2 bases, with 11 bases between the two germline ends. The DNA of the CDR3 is TGTGCCATCAGTGACCTGGGGCGCGCCTACAATGAGCAGTTCTTC. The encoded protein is CAISDLGRAYNEQFF.

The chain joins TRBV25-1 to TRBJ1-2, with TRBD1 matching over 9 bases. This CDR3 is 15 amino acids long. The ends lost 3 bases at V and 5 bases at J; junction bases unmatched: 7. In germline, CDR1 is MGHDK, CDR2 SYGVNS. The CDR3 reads CASSDPTGGDYGYTF. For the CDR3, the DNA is TGTGCCAGCAGTGACCCGACAGGGGGAGATTATGGCTACACCTTC.

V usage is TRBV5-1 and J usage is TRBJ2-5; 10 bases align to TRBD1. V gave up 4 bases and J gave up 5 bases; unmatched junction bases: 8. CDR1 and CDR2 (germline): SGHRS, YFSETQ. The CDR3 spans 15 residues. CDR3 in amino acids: CASSRGTGDIETQYF. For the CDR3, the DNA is TGCGCCAGCAGCCGGGGGACAGGGGATATCGAGACCCAGTACTTC.

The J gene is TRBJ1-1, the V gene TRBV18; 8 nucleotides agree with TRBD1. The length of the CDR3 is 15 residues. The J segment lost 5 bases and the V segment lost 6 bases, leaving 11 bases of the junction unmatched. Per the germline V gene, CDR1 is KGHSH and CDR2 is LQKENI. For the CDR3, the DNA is TGTGCCAGCTCGTCCTCATTTGGGACAGGTACTGAAGCTTTCTTT. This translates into CASSSSFGTGTEAFF.

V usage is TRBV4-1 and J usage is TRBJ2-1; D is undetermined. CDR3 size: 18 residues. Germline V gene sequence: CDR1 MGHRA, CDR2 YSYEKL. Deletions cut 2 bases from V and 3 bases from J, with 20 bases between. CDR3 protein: CASSQTAQSEWIYNEQFF. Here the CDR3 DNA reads TGCGCCAGCAGCCAAACGGCCCAGAGCGAGTGGATCTACAATGAGCAGTTCTTC.

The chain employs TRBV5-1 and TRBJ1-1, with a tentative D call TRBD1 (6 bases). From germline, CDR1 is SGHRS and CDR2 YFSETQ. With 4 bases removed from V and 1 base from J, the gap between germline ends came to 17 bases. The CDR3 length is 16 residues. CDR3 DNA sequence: TGCGCCAGCAGCGGGCGGGCAGGGGTAGGGAACACTGAAGCTTTCTTT. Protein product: CASSGRAGVGNTEAFF.

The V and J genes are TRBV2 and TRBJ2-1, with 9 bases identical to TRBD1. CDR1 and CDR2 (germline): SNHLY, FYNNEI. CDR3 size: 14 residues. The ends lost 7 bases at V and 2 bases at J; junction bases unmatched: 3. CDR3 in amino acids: CASINRGPYNEQFF. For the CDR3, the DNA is TGTGCCAGCATCAACAGGGGGCCCTACAATGAGCAGTTCTTC.

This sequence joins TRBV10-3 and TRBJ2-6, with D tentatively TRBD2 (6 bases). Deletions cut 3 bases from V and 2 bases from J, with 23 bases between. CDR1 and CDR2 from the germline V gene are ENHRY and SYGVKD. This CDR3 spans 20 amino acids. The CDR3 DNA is TGTGCCATCAGTGAACACGGGACTCTCCGAACTAGGACTGGGGCCAACGTCCTGACTTTC. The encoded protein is CAISEHGTLRTRTGANVLTF.